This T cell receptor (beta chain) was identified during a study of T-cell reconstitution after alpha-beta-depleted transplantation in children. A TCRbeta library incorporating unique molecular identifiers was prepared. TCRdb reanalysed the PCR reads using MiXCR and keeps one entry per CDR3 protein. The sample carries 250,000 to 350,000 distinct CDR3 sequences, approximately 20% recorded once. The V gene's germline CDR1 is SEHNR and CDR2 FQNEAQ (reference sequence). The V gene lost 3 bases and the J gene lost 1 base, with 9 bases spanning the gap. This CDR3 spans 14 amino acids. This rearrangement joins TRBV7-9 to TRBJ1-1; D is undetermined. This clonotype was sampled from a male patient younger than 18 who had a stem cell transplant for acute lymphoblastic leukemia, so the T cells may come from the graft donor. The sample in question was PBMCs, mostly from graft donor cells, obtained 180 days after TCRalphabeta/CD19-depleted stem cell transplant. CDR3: CASSLVFRNTEAFF. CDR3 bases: TGTGCCAGCAGCTTGGTCTTCAGGAACACTGAAGCTTTCTTT. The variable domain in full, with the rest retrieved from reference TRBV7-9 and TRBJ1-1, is DTGVSQNPRHKITKRGQNVTFRCDPISEHNRLYWYRQTLGQGPEFLTYFQNEAQLEKSRLLSDRFSAERPKGSFSTLEIQRTEQGDSAMYLCASSLVFRNTEAFFGQGTRLTVV.